Given below is one T cell receptor beta chain in context. CDR3 length equals 16 residues. The V and J ends lost 6 bases and 4 bases, in that order; junction bases with no gene match: 11. Looked up from germline, CDR1 is SGHTA and CDR2 is FQGNSA. The sample originates from a study of blood T cell repertoires in COVID-19. Across the study: Researchers got acute and convalescent COVID-19 samples from the United States, Italy and Spain.

Original processing notes: Estimated nucleated cell counts came from reference gene primer amplification. Using immunoSEQ multiplex PCR, the repertoire was profiled, and TCRdb retains in-frame clones only, with some absent. V and J calls and clone size come straight from that table; D and trimming were deduced from the DNA. The table shows 55,000 to 90,000 clones, with more than 90% occurring only once. This TCR derives from a human donor with active COVID-19. The donor label of this sample is uncertain. The sequenced sample consisted of peripheral blood. The chain uses TRBV7-2 and TRBJ2-1, with 8 nucleotides matching TRBD2. The CDR3 sequence is CASSSRTSSLYNEQFF. CDR3 sequence (DNA): TGTGCCAGCAGTTCCCGGACTAGCTCCCTTTACAATGAGCAGTTCTTC.